This T cell receptor (beta chain) was retrieved from a study of identical twins. TCRdb redid the calling of the 5' RACE reads with MiXCR, one entry per CDR3 protein. This table has more than 400,000 distinct CDR3 sequences, roughly 15% appearing once. Note on this clonotype: The germline gene is not matched at one end of the junction; a read error may be the cause.

The CDR3 loop spans 16 amino acids. CDR1 and CDR2 (germline): SGHRS, YFSETQ. The sample also formed part of further work on yellow fever vaccine responses in identical twins.

The sequencing sample was made of CD4+ T cells sorted from blood. This chain uses TRBV5-1 with TRBJ2-2; 8 positions match TRBD2. The receptor was derived from a young woman in good health. CDR3 nucleotides: TGCGCCAGCAGCCTATACGGGGGGGCGAACACCGGGGAGCTGGTTTTT. Translation: CASSLYGGANTGELVF.